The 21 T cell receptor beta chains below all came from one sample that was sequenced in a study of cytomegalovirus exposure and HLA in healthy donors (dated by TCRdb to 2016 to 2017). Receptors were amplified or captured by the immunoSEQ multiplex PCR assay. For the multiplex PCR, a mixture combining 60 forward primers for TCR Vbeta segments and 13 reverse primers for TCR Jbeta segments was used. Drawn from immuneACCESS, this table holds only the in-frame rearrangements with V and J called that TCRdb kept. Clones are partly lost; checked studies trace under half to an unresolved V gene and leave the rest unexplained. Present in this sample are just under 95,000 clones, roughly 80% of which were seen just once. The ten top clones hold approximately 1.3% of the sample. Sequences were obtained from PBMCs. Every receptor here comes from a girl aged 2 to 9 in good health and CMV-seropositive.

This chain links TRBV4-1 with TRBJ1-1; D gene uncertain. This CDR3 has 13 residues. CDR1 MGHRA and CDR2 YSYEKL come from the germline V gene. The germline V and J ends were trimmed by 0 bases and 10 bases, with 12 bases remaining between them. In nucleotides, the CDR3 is TGCGCCAGCAGCCAAGATCAGGCGCGGGGAGCTTTCTTT. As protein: CASSQDQARGAFF.

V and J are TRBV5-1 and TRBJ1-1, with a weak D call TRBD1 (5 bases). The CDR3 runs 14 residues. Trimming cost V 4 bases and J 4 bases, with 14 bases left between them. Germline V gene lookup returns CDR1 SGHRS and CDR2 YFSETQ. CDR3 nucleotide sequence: TGCGCCAGCAGCCAGGGTGGGCTCATCACTGAAGCTTTCTTT. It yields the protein CASSQGGLITEAFF.

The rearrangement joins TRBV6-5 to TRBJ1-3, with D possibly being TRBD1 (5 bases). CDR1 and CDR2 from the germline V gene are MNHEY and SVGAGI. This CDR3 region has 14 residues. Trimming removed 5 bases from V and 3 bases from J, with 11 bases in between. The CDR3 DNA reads TGTGCCAGCAGTCGACAGCCGATTGGAAACACCATATATTTT. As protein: CASSRQPIGNTIYF.

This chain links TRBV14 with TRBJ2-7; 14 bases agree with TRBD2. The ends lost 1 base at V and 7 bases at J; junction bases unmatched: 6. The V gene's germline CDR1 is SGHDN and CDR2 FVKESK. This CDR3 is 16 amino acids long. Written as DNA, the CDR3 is TGTGCCAGCAGCCAAGGACTAGCGGGAGGGGTAAGGGAGCAGTACTTC. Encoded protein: CASSQGLAGGVREQYF.

The CDR3 region is CASSGDRNTEAFF. Written as DNA, the CDR3 is TGTGCCAGCAGTGGTGACAGAAACACTGAAGCTTTCTTT. The chain recombines TRBV2 with TRBJ1-1; perhaps TRBD1 as D (5 bases). Trimming cost V 4 bases and J 2 bases, with 8 bases left between them. CDR3 length: 13 residues. The germline V gene has CDR1 SNHLY and CDR2 FYNNEI.

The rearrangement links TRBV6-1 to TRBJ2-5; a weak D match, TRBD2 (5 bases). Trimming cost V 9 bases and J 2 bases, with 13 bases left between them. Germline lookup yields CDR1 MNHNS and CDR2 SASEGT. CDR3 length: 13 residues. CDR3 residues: CASCIAIQETQYF. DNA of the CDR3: TGTGCCAGTTGTATAGCGATACAAGAGACCCAGTACTTC.

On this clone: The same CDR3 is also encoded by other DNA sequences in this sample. The CDR3 sequence: CASSLDRNTEAFF. CDR3 sequence (DNA): TGTGCCAGCAGCTTAGACAGAAACACTGAAGCTTTCTTT. The J gene is TRBJ1-1, the V gene TRBV7-6; D unclear. The CDR3 consists of 13 residues. In germline, CDR1 is SGHVS, CDR2 FNYEAQ. Trimming left V 1 base short and J 2 bases short, with 5 bases between. Together with reference TRBV7-6 and TRBJ1-1, the CDR3 gives the full variable domain: GAGVSQSPRYKVTKRGQDVALRCDPISGHVSLYWYRQALGQGPEFLTYFNYEAQQDKSGLPNDRFSAERPEGSISTLTIQRTEQRDSAMYRCASSLDRNTEAFFGQGTRLTVV.

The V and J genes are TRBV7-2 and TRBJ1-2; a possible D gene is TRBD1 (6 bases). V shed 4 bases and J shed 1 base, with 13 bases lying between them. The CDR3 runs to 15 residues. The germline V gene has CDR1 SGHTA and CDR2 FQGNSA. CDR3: CASSSGQIFNYGYTF. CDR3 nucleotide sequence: TGTGCCAGCAGCTCTGGACAGATTTTTAACTATGGCTACACCTTC.

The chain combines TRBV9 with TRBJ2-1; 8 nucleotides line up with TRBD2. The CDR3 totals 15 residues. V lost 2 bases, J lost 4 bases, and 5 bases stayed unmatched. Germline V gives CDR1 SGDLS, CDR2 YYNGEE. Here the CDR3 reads CASSVTAGGYNEQFF. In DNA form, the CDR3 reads TGTGCCAGCAGCGTTACTGCGGGAGGTTACAATGAGCAGTTCTTC.

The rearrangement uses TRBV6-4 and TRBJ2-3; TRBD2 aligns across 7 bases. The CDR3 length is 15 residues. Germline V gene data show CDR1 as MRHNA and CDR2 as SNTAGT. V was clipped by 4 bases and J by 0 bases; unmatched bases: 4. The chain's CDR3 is CASSGLAGSTDTQYF. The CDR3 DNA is TGTGCCAGCAGTGGACTAGCAGGTAGCACAGATACGCAGTATTTT.

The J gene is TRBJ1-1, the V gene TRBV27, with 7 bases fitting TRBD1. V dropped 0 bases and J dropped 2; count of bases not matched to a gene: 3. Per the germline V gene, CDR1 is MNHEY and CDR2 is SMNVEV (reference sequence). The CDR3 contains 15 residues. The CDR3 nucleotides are TGTGCCAGCAGTTTATCCGGGACAGTTAACACTGAAGCTTTCTTT. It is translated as CASSLSGTVNTEAFF.

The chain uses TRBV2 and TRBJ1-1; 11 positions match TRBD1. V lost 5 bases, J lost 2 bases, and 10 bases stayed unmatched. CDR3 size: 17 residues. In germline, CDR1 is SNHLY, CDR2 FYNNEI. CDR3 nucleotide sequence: TGTGCCAGCAGTCCTTATGGGACAGGGGGTCTTAACACTGAAGCTTTCTTT. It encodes CASSPYGTGGLNTEAFF.

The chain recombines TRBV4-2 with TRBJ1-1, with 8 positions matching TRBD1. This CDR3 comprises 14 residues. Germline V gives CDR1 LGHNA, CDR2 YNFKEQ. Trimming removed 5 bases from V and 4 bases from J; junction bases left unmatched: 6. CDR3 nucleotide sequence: TGTGCCAGCAGCTCCTCGACAGGGGCCACTGAAGCTTTCTTT. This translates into CASSSSTGATEAFF.

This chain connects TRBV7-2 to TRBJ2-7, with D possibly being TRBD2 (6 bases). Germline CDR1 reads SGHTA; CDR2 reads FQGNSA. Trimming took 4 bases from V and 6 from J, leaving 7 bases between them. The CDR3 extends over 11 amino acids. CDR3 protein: CASSYGGEQYF. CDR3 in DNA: TGTGCCAGCAGCTACGGGGGCGAGCAGTACTTC. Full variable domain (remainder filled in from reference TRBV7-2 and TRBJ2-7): GAGVSQSPSNKVTEKGKDVELRCDPISGHTALYWYRQSLGQGLEFLIYFQGNSAPDKSGLPSDRFSAERTGGSVSTLTIQRTQQEDSAVYLCASSYGGEQYFGPGTRLTVT.

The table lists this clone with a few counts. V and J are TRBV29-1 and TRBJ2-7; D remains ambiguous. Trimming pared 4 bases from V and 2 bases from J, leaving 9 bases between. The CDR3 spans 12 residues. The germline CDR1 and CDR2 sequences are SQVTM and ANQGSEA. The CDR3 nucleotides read TGCAGCGTTGTCGCACAAACCTACGAGCAGTACTTC. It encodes CSVVAQTYEQYF.

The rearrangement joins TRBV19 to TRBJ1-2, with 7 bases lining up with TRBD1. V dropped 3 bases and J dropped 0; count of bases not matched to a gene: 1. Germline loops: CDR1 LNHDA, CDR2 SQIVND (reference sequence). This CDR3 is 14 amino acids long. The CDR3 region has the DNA TGTGCCAGTAGTATCGGGACAGCTAACTATGGCTACACCTTC. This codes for CASSIGTANYGYTF. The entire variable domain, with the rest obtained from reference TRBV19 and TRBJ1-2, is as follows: DGGITQSPKYLFRKEGQNVTLSCEQNLNHDAMYWYRQDPGQGLRLIYYSQIVNDFQKGDIAEGYSVSREKKESFPLTVTSAQKNPTAFYLCASSIGTANYGYTFGSGTRLTVV.

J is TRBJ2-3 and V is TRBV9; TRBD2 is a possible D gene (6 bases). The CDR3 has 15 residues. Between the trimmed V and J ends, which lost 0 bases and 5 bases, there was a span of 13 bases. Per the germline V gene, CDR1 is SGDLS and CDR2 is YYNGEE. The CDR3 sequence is CASSVDPGVGDTQYF. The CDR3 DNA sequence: TGTGCCAGCAGCGTAGATCCGGGAGTAGGAGATACGCAGTATTTT.

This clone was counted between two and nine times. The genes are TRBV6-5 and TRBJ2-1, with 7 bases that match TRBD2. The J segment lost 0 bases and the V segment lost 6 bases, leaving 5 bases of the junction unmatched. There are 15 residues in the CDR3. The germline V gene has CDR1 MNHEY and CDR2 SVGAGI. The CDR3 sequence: CASRRGGSSYNEQFF. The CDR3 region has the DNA TGTGCCAGCAGGCGGGGAGGGAGCTCCTACAATGAGCAGTTCTTC.

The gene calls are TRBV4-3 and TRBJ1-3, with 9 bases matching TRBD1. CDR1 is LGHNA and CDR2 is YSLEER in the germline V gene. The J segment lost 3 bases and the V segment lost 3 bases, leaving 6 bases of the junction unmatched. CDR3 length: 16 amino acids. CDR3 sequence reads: CASSHETGGGGNTIYF. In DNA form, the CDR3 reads TGCGCCAGCAGCCATGAAACAGGGGGCGGTGGAAACACCATATATTTT.

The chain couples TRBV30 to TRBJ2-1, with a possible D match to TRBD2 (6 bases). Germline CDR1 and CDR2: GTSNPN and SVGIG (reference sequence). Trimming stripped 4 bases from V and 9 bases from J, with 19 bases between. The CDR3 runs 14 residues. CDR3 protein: CAWTRGGSGSEQFF. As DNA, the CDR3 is TGTGCCTGGACCCGTGGGGGGTCGGGGAGTGAGCAGTTCTTC. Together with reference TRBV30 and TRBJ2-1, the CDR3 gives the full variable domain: SQTIHQWPATLVQPVGSPLSLECTVEGTSNPNLYWYRQAAGRGLQLLFYSVGIGQISSEVPQNLSASRPQDRQFILSSKKLLLSDSGFYLCAWTRGGSGSEQFFGPGTRLTVL.

CDR3 amino acids: CASSLGRERLAGLEKQYF. DNA of the CDR3: TGTGCCAGCAGCTTAGGCCGTGAAAGACTAGCGGGCCTAGAAAAGCAGTACTTC. The chain links TRBV7-9 to TRBJ2-7; the match to TRBD2 covers 10 bases. Germline CDR1 and CDR2: SEHNR and FQNEAQ (reference sequence). The CDR3 sequence is 18 residues long. J gave up 8 bases and V 1 base, and 17 bases lay outside the gene matches.